The 16 T cell receptor beta chains listed next were all sequenced from one sample in a study of blood T cell repertoires in COVID-19. Assay: immunoSEQ multiplex PCR; the TCRdb copy retains only in-frame clones and omits some. Among about 52,000 clones listed, just under 90% were seen once. Specimen: peripheral blood. The receptors stem from a man at least 80 years old with active or convalescent COVID-19.

This clone was seen just once. Written as DNA, the CDR3 is TGCGCCAGCAGCCAAAATCTAGCGGGGGGGGGCGGAAGCACAGATACGCAGTATTTT. Translation gives CASSQNLAGGGGSTDTQYF. The chain couples TRBV4-3 to TRBJ2-3, with TRBD2 matching over 12 bases. V was clipped by 2 bases and J by 0 bases; unmatched bases: 9. From germline, CDR1 is LGHNA and CDR2 YSLEER. CDR3 size: 19 residues.

The gene calls are TRBV5-4 and TRBJ2-5; 7 nucleotides align to TRBD1. CDR1 is SGHNT and CDR2 is YYREEE in the germline V gene (reference sequence). V was clipped by 2 bases and J by 5 bases; unmatched bases: 9. This CDR3 has 15 residues. The CDR3 coding sequence is TGTGCCAGCAGCTTACCGGGACAGCGCGGGGAGACCCAGTACTTC. As protein: CASSLPGQRGETQYF.

The chain has TRBV7-6 and TRBJ2-2; 9 positions agree with TRBD1. The V segment lost 5 bases and the J segment 4 bases; nucleotides outside the gene matches: 5. CDR3 length: 15 amino acids. Germline loops: CDR1 SGHVS, CDR2 FNYEAQ. The CDR3 coding sequence is TGTGCCAGCAGCCTGCGACAGGGGGGCACCGGGGAGCTGTTTTTT. Translating it yields CASSLRQGGTGELFF.

This rearrangement joins TRBV19 to TRBJ2-7; D gene ambiguous. V was cut by 3 bases and J by 3 bases, with 6 bases left in between. Looked up from germline, CDR1 is LNHDA and CDR2 is SQIVND (reference sequence). This CDR3 has 12 amino acids. The CDR3 region has the DNA TGTGCCAGTAGTATCCCCGGCTACGAGCAGTACTTC. Translation gives CASSIPGYEQYF. The variable domain in full, completed from reference TRBV19 and TRBJ2-7, reads DGGITQSPKYLFRKEGQNVTLSCEQNLNHDAMYWYRQDPGQGLRLIYYSQIVNDFQKGDIAEGYSVSREKKESFPLTVTSAQKNPTAFYLCASSIPGYEQYFGPGTRLTVT.

V usage is TRBV4-3 and J usage is TRBJ2-7; 7 positions agree with TRBD1. The CDR3 consists of 15 residues. J lost 3 bases, V lost 1 base, and 6 bases had no gene match. Germline CDR1 is LGHNA and CDR2 is YSLEER. CDR3 bases: TGCGCCAGCAGCCAAGTAGGCACAGGGGACTACGAGCAGTACTTC. Translating it yields CASSQVGTGDYEQYF.

The chain employs TRBV2 and TRBJ1-1; a possible D gene is TRBD1 (6 bases). CDR3 length equals 14 residues. V was pared by 4 bases and J by 1 base, with 10 bases between. Germline CDR1 reads SNHLY; CDR2 reads FYNNEI. The CDR3 sequence is CASSARTANTEAFF. The CDR3 coding sequence is TGTGCCAGCAGTGCGAGGACAGCGAACACTGAAGCTTTCTTT.

This clone came up once. The V gene is TRBV29-1, the J gene TRBJ1-2, with unresolved D. Germline V lookup: CDR1 SQVTM, CDR2 ANQGSEA. Trimming removed 2 bases from V and 6 bases from J, with 10 bases in between. The CDR3 has 12 amino acids. The CDR3 DNA follows: TGCAGCGTTGAACAGTCCCCTCATGGCTACACCTTC. This codes for CSVEQSPHGYTF. Supplemented by reference TRBV29-1 and TRBJ1-2, the full variable domain reads SAVISQKPSRDICQRGTSLTIQCQVDSQVTMMFWYRQQPGQSLTLIATANQGSEATYESGFVIDKFPISRPNLTFSTLTVSNMSPEDSSIYLCSVEQSPHGYTFGSGTRLTVV.

This clone was counted once. The chain links TRBV2 to TRBJ1-5; D unclear. V gave up 3 bases and J gave up 4 bases, with 16 bases separating them. Germline loops: CDR1 SNHLY, CDR2 FYNNEI. The CDR3 contains 16 residues. CDR3 coding DNA: TGTGCCAGCAGTGACTCCTCTAGCAGAGAAAATCAGCCCCAGCATTTT. Its translation is CASSDSSSRENQPQHF.

V usage is TRBV5-1 and J usage is TRBJ2-5, with 9 bases lining up with TRBD2. Germline assignment: CDR1 SGHRS and CDR2 YFSETQ. CDR3 size: 15 residues. V lost 2 bases to trimming and J lost 4 bases; unmatched junction nucleotides: 6. The CDR3 nucleotides read TGCGCCAGCAGCTTCGGTAGCGGGGGCCGAGAGACCCAGTACTTC. Translation: CASSFGSGGRETQYF.

The J gene is TRBJ1-4, the V gene TRBV28; the D is unclear. Germline CDR1 MDHEN, CDR2 SYDVKM. V was cut by 7 bases and J by 8 bases, with 14 bases left in between. There are 13 residues in the CDR3. The CDR3 spells CASTFSGDEKLFF. CDR3 in DNA: TGTGCCAGCACATTTAGCGGAGACGAAAAACTGTTTTTT.

This chain joins TRBV2 and TRBJ2-7, with TRBD2 as a possible D gene (6 bases). The V gene lost 3 bases and the J gene lost 12 bases, with 24 bases spanning the gap. Germline V gene lookup returns CDR1 SNHLY and CDR2 FYNNEI. This CDR3 contains 15 residues. As DNA, the CDR3 is TGTGCCAGCAGTGACGGGGGTCGGGTACAGAACGTCGGGTACTTC. This gives the protein CASSDGGRVQNVGYF. The full variable domain, completed using reference TRBV2 and TRBJ2-7, is EPEVTQTPSHQVTQMGQEVILRCVPISNHLYFYWYRQILGQKVEFLVSFYNNEISEKSEIFDDQFSVERPDGSNFTLKIRSTKLEDSAMYFCASSDGGRVQNVGYFGPGTRLTVT.

The V and J genes are TRBV28 and TRBJ1-2, with no clear D. V was pared by 7 bases and J by 4 bases, with 10 bases between. In germline, CDR1 is MDHEN, CDR2 SYDVKM. The CDR3 has 12 amino acids. CDR3 protein: CASTETSYGYTF. DNA for the CDR3: TGTGCCAGCACCGAGACTTCCTATGGCTACACCTTC.

This chain joins TRBV10-3 and TRBJ2-6, with a weak D call TRBD1 (5 bases). CDR3 length: 18 residues. V was pared by 6 bases and J by 1 base, with 19 bases between. Germline assignment: CDR1 ENHRY and CDR2 SYGVKD. DNA of the CDR3: TGTGCCATCAGCCCAAGGAAAAGGGGAACTTCTGGGGCCAACGTCCTGACTTTC. This encodes CAISPRKRGTSGANVLTF.

The gene calls are TRBV19 and TRBJ1-2, with 10 bases matching TRBD1. The CDR3 extends over 14 amino acids. The J segment lost 7 bases and the V segment lost 5 bases, leaving 7 bases of the junction unmatched. Germline-derived CDR1 and CDR2 are LNHDA and SQIVND (reference sequence). CDR3 DNA sequence: TGTGCCAGTAGTCTCGTCGACAGGGGGCTTGGCTACACCTTC. Translating it yields CASSLVDRGLGYTF. The complete variable domain, with remaining parts taken from reference TRBV19 and TRBJ1-2, reads DGGITQSPKYLFRKEGQNVTLSCEQNLNHDAMYWYRQDPGQGLRLIYYSQIVNDFQKGDIAEGYSVSREKKESFPLTVTSAQKNPTAFYLCASSLVDRGLGYTFGSGTRLTVV.

This chain joins TRBV10-3 and TRBJ2-7; D gene uncertain. Per germline, CDR1 ENHRY and CDR2 SYGVKD. This CDR3 spans 12 amino acids. V shed 6 bases and J shed 1 base, with 7 bases lying between them. The CDR3 DNA follows: TGTGCCATCAGCCCTCAGTCCTACGAGCAGTACTTC. Its translation: CAISPQSYEQYF.

The chain couples TRBV6-5 to TRBJ2-7; the D is unclear. The CDR3 is made up of 11 amino acids. V gave up 5 bases and J gave up 9 bases, with 11 bases separating them. The germline gives CDR1 MNHEY, CDR2 SVGAGI. The CDR3 nucleotides read TGTGCCAGCAGTCCCACGAGGTGGCAGTACTTC. Its protein product is CASSPTRWQYF.